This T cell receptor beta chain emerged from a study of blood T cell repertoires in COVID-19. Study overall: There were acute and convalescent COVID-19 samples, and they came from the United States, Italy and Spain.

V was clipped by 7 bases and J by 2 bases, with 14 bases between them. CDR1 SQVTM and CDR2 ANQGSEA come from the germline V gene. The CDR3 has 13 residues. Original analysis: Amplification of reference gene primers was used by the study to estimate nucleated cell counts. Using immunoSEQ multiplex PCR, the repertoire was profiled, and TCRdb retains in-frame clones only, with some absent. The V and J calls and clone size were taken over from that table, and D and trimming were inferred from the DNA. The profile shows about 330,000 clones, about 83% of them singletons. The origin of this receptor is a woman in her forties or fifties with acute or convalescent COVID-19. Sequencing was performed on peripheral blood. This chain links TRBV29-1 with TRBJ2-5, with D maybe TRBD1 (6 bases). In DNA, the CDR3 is TGCAGCGCCAGGGGATTCCAACAAGAGACCCAGTACTTC. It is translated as CSARGFQQETQYF.